This T cell receptor (beta chain) was found in a study of early T cells in non-severe SARS-CoV-2 infection. Background on the study: Sequencing targeted bulk RNA from unsorted whole blood, leaving chains unpaired.

Individual cDNA molecules were tagged with unique molecular identifiers, the study reported. TCRdb reprocessed the 5' RACE reads via MiXCR and lists one record per CDR3 protein. The table has about 67,000 distinct CDR3 sequences, 11% seen once. This clonotype has more than one count but fewer than ten. Germline CDR1 reads SGHNT; CDR2 reads YENEEA. Trimming took off 1 base at V and 0 bases at J, with 11 bases between the two ends. This CDR3 comprises 16 residues. This chain uses TRBV11-3 with TRBJ2-3; D might be TRBD1 (5 bases). This TCR was sampled from an adult who was a healthcare worker with PCR-confirmed SARS-CoV-2 infection or an uninfected control (not recorded which). The sequenced sample was whole blood. The DNA for the CDR3 is TGTGCCAGCAGCTTAGGTGCCACAGGCAGCACAGATACGCAGTATTTT. As protein: CASSLGATGSTDTQYF.